This passage covers 3 T cell receptor beta chains from one sample sequenced in a study of vaccination effects on CD4 cells after COVID-19. Profiled with immunoSEQ multiplex PCR; TCRdb holds only in-frame clones, not every one. The repertoire has tens of thousands of clones, approximately 72% of them found once; the top ten carry 19%. These receptors lack a known antigen. Within the ViraFEST assay, antigen-specific CD4+ T cells underwent expansion with viral peptide pools prior to sequencing. The culture ran for under eleven days, and then CD4+ T cells were isolated. Having tested negative for nucleocapsid antibodies, the vaccine recipients showed no prior SARS-CoV-2 infection. The material sequenced was CD4+ T cells from PBMCs cultured with HCoV-NL63 spike peptides, taken before COVID-19 vaccination. All receptors derive from a human donor who received a COVID-19 vaccine.

The V gene is TRBV3-1 (or the pseudogene TRBV3-2), the J gene TRBJ1-1; 7 bases match TRBD1. V trimming: 6 bases; J trimming: 1 base; junction bases outside the gene matches: 8. Germline V gives CDR1 LGHDT, CDR2 YNNKEL (reference sequence). The CDR3 length is 15 residues. CDR3 sequence reads: CASRPRGTANTEAFF. CDR3 in DNA: TGTGCCAGCAGACCCCGCGGGACAGCGAACACTGAAGCTTTCTTT.

The rearrangement uses TRBV12-3 or TRBV12-4 and TRBJ1-1; 7 bases map to TRBD1. V lost 6 bases and J lost 1; bases outside the gene matches: 2. This CDR3 region has 13 residues. DNA of the CDR3: TGTGCCAGCAGGCGGACAGGGAACACTGAAGCTTTCTTT. Translated: CASRRTGNTEAFF.

This chain joins TRBV4-2 and TRBJ2-7; D is unclear. CDR3 length: 13 residues. Trimming took 0 bases from V and 2 from J, leaving 5 bases between them. CDR1 is LGHNA, CDR2 YNFKEQ, per germline. The chain's CDR3 is CASSQDLPYEQYF. The DNA of the CDR3 is TGTGCCAGCAGCCAAGATCTCCCCTACGAGCAGTACTTC.